Presented here are 14 T cell receptor beta chains from one specimen sequenced in a study of control samples from healthy donors and cancer patients. Clones were read by immunoSEQ multiplex PCR, and TCRdb kept only the in-frame ones, dropping some. The sample has 90,000 to 130,000 clones; roughly four fifths are singletons. Sample: blood. These receptors came from a man between 18 and 29 years old in good health.

In nucleotides, the CDR3 is TGTGCCAGCAGCCCGCCAGTCTCCTACGAGCAGTACTTC. It yields the protein CASSPPVSYEQYF. This chain links TRBV11-1 with TRBJ2-7, with unresolved D. This CDR3 spans 13 amino acids. The V end lost 5 bases, the J end lost 0 bases, and 8 bases lay between the germline ends. The V gene's germline CDR1 is SGHAT and CDR2 FQDESV (reference sequence).

This chain uses TRBV19 with TRBJ2-3; D gene ambiguous. The CDR3 consists of 16 residues. V was trimmed by 1 base and J by 2 bases, leaving 13 bases between them. Germline V gene lookup returns CDR1 LNHDA and CDR2 SQIVND (reference sequence). The CDR3, as DNA: TGTGCCAGTAGTATAGTCCCAGGCCGATCCACAGATACGCAGTATTTT. Amino acids: CASSIVPGRSTDTQYF.

Many counts were recorded for this clone. The chain carries TRBV3-1 (or the pseudogene TRBV3-2) and TRBJ2-7; D not certain. Trimming shortened V by 0 bases and J by 2 bases, and 20 bases separated the two germline ends. Germline V gene lookup returns CDR1 LGHDT and CDR2 YNNKEL (reference sequence). The CDR3 totals 18 residues. The CDR3 here is CASSQDGAWERAPYEQYF. The CDR3 DNA sequence: TGTGCCAGCAGCCAAGATGGAGCTTGGGAAAGAGCCCCCTACGAGCAGTACTTC.

J is TRBJ1-5 and V is TRBV6-5, with unresolved D. Germline V gene lookup returns CDR1 MNHEY and CDR2 SVGAGI. CDR3 length: 13 residues. Trimming took 4 bases from V and 0 from J, leaving 4 bases between them. For the CDR3, the DNA is TGTGCCAGCAGTTTGAATAGCAATCAGCCCCAGCATTTT. It encodes CASSLNSNQPQHF.

The chain joins TRBV6-5 to TRBJ1-2, with D uncertain. The CDR3 sequence is 14 residues long. V lost 5 bases and J lost 0, with 10 bases in between. Germline V gene data show CDR1 as MNHEY and CDR2 as SVGAGI. CDR3 in amino acids: CASSNLGANYGYTF. The CDR3 DNA is TGTGCCAGCAGTAACCTCGGGGCTAACTATGGCTACACCTTC.

The chain carries TRBV6-5 and TRBJ2-1, with D possibly called TRBD1 or TRBD2 (6 bases each). The CDR3 length is 14 residues. V dropped 2 bases and J dropped 5 bases, with 10 bases sitting between them. CDR1 is MNHEY, CDR2 SVGAGI, per germline. CDR3 loop: CASSYIGGNNEQFF. The CDR3 nucleotides are TGTGCCAGCAGTTACATAGGGGGGAACAATGAGCAGTTCTTC.

The J gene is TRBJ2-5, the V gene TRBV6-5, with 13 bases fitting TRBD2. CDR1 MNHEY and CDR2 SVGAGI come from the germline V gene. The CDR3 is 15 amino acids. The V segment lost 7 bases and the J segment 1 base; nucleotides outside the gene matches: 3. CDR3 amino acids: CASTRLAGGQETQYF. The CDR3 DNA is TGTGCCAGCACCCGACTAGCGGGGGGCCAAGAGACCCAGTACTTC.

The chain recombines TRBV18 with TRBJ2-1; TRBD2 is a possible D gene (6 bases). Germline lookup yields CDR1 KGHSH and CDR2 LQKENI. Trimming took off 2 bases at V and 6 bases at J, with 11 bases between the two ends. This CDR3 contains 14 residues. The CDR3 protein is CASSPSGPPNEQFF. Here the CDR3 DNA reads TGTGCCAGCTCACCAAGCGGGCCCCCCAATGAGCAGTTCTTC.

The rearrangement joins TRBV5-1 to TRBJ2-7; 10 nucleotides agree with TRBD1. Germline-derived CDR1 and CDR2 are SGHRS and YFSETQ. The J segment lost 4 bases and the V segment lost 3 bases, leaving 10 bases of the junction unmatched. The CDR3 runs 16 residues. The CDR3 bases are TGCGCCAGCAGCTCGACAGGGGGCGCGGGTATGTACGAGCAGTACGTC. Translating it yields CASSSTGGAGMYEQYV.

The J gene is TRBJ1-1, the V gene TRBV7-8, with D unresolved. V dropped 2 bases and J dropped 8 bases, with 15 bases sitting between them. CDR1 and CDR2 from the germline V gene are SGHVS and FQNEAQ. The CDR3 has 14 amino acids. CDR3 nucleotides: TGTGCCAGCAGCTTATATACAGCCTGGGAGGAAGCTTTCTTT. Encoded protein: CASSLYTAWEEAFF.

This clone was seen only once. The chain has TRBV10-2 and TRBJ2-5; D gene uncertain. The V end lost 6 bases, the J end lost 0 bases, and 5 bases lay between the germline ends. Germline V gives CDR1 WSHSY, CDR2 SAAADI. The CDR3 is 12 residues long. CDR3 nucleotide sequence: TGCGCCAGCAGACAGTACCAAGAGACCCAGTACTTC. Residues: CASRQYQETQYF.

The V and J genes are TRBV6-5 and TRBJ2-1, with 10 bases identical to TRBD2. The J segment lost 5 bases and the V segment lost 7 bases, leaving 8 bases of the junction unmatched. The germline CDR1 and CDR2 sequences are MNHEY and SVGAGI. The CDR3 is 15 residues long. The DNA of the CDR3 is TGTGCCAGCAAGAGCGGGACTAGCGCGAACAATGAGCAGTTCTTC. Its protein is CASKSGTSANNEQFF.

The gene calls are TRBV4-3 and TRBJ2-2, with D perhaps TRBD1 or TRBD2 (5 bases each). The germline V gene encodes CDR1 LGHNA and CDR2 YSLEER. This CDR3 spans 17 amino acids. V dropped 0 bases and J dropped 4 bases, with 15 bases sitting between them. For the CDR3, the DNA is TGCGCCAGCAGCCAAGATCTTGTCATCGGGGCCACCGGGGAGCTGTTTTTT. Encoded protein: CASSQDLVIGATGELFF.

The J gene is TRBJ2-3, the V gene TRBV18, with 8 bases aligning to TRBD2. The CDR3 runs 15 residues. Trimming at V came to 2 bases and at J to 1 base, leaving 2 bases not matched to a gene. Germline loops: CDR1 KGHSH, CDR2 LQKENI. As DNA, the CDR3 is TGTGCCAGCTCACCAGAACTAGCGGGCACAGATACGCAGTATTTT. Translation: CASSPELAGTDTQYF.